This T cell receptor (beta chain) was captured in a study of somatic mutations in cytotoxic T cells in rheumatoid arthritis. Overall study: Blood samples of around 30 ml were drawn from patients (in EDTA) right after diagnosis and before any treatment.

Clones were sequenced by immunoSEQ multiplex PCR, and TCRdb holds only the in-frame ones, with some missing. The sample includes approximately 11,000 clones, around 80% seen only once; the top ten take more than 8%. The CDR3 has 20 residues. Material: CD8+ T cells sorted from blood. This TCR was sampled from a woman aged 55-69 years with rheumatoid arthritis. The chain joins TRBV21-1 to TRBJ2-1; TRBD2 is the table's D call, not checked against the DNA. TRBV21-1 is listed as a pseudogene. The DNA for the CDR3 is TGTGCCAGCAGCCCCGACCCCCCTAGCGGAAGTCCTATTCCCTACAATGAGCAGTTCTTC. Amino acid sequence: CASSPDPPSGSPIPYNEQFF.